This TCR beta chain originates from a study of blood T cell repertoires in COVID-19. Study details: Acute-phase and convalescent COVID-19 samples originated in the United States, Italy and Spain.

How the authors handled the data: Estimated nucleated cell counts came from reference gene primer amplification. Assay used: immunoSEQ multiplex PCR; TCRdb lists only in-frame clones, some missing. The DNA was the basis for D and trimming; V, J and clone size are from that table. The data show around 150,000 clones, under 80% seen once. The V gene's germline CDR1 is ENHRY and CDR2 SYGVKD. This CDR3 has 14 residues. After removal of 3 bases from V and 3 bases from J, the junction contained 2 bases not matched to a gene. The sequence was collected from a man between 65 and 85 years old with acute or convalescent COVID-19. The sequencing sample was made of peripheral blood. The rearrangement links TRBV10-3 to TRBJ1-5; 7 bases match TRBD1. CDR3: CAISDRGPNQPQHF. The CDR3 coding sequence is TGTGCCATCAGTGATAGGGGGCCCAATCAGCCCCAGCATTTT.